This T cell receptor beta chain was identified during a study of beta chain features in type 1 diabetes. V lost 2 bases and J lost 4; bases outside the gene matches: 2. Germline CDR1 is LNHNV and CDR2 is YYDKDF (reference sequence). CDR3 length equals 15 residues. The entirety of the isolated RNA underwent reverse transcription, so expressed TCRB transcripts were sequenced. Sequenced by immunoSEQ multiplex PCR; TCRdb stores in-frame clones only, minus some. Seen here are some 400,000 clones, around 15% observed once, and the top ten hold about 0.02%. This TCR was recovered from a woman younger than 30 in good health. The sequencing sample was made of naive CD4+ T cells from blood. The chain links TRBV15 to TRBJ2-1; 10 bases match TRBD1. CDR3 in DNA: TGTGCCACCAGCAGAAGACAGGGGGCTTACAATGAGCAGTTCTTC. It specifies CATSRRQGAYNEQFF.